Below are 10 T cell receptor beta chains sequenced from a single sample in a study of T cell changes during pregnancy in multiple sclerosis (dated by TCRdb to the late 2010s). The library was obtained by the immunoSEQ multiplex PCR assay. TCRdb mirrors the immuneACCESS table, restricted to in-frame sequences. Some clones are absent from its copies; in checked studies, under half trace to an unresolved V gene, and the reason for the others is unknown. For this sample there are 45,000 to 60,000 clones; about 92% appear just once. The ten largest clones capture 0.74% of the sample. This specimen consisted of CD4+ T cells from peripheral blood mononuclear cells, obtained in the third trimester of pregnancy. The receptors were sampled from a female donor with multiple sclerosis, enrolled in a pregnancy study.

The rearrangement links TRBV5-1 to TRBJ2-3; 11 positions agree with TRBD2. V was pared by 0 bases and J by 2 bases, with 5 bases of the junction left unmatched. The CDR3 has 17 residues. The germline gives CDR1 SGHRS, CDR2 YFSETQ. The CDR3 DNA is TGCGCCAGCAGCTTGGGGTCTAGCGGGGGGATCACAGATACGCAGTATTTT. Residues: CASSLGSSGGITDTQYF.

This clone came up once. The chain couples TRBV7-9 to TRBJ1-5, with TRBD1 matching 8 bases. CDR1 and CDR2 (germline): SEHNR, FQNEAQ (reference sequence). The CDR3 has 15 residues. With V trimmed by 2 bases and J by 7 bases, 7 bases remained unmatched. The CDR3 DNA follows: TGTGCCAGCAGCTTATCCGGACAGGGCGGCCAGCCCCAGCATTTT. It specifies CASSLSGQGGQPQHF.

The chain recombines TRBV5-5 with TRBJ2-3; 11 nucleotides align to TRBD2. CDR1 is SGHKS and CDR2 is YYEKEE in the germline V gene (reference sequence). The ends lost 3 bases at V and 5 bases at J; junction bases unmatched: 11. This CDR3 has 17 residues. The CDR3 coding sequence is TGTGCCAGCAGCTATATTATAGCGGGGGGGGGAGGAGATACGCAGTATTTT. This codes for CASSYIIAGGGGDTQYF.

CDR3 DNA sequence: TGTGCCAGTAGTAACCTATCAGACAGCCTGATTGGAAAACTGTTTTTT. Protein: CASSNLSDSLIGKLFF. This chain links TRBV19 with TRBJ1-4; D might be TRBD1 (5 bases). V was shortened by 4 bases and J by 10 bases, with 22 bases between the two germline ends. The germline V gene has CDR1 LNHDA and CDR2 SQIVND (reference sequence). The CDR3 covers 16 residues. The entire variable domain, with the rest obtained from reference TRBV19 and TRBJ1-4, is as follows: DGGITQSPKYLFRKEGQNVTLSCEQNLNHDAMYWYRQDPGQGLRLIYYSQIVNDFQKGDIAEGYSVSREKKESFPLTVTSAQKNPTAFYLCASSNLSDSLIGKLFFGSGTQLSVL.

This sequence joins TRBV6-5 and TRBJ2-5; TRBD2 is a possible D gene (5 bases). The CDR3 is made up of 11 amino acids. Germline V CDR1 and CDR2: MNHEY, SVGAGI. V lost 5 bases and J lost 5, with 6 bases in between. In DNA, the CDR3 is TGTGCCAGCAGTAGGAGGGAGACCCAGTACTTC. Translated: CASSRRETQYF.

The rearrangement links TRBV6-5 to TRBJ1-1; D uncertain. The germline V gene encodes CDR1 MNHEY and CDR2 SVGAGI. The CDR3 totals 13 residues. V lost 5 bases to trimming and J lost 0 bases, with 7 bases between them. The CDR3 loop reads CASSAQVNTEAFF. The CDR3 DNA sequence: TGTGCCAGCAGTGCCCAGGTGAACACTGAAGCTTTCTTT.

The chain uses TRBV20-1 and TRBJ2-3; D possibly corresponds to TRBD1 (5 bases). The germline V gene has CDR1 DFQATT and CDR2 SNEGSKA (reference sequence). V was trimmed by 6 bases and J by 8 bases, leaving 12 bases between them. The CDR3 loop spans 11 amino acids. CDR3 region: CSASRGGTQYF. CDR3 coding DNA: TGCAGTGCAAGTAGGGGTGGTACGCAGTATTTT.

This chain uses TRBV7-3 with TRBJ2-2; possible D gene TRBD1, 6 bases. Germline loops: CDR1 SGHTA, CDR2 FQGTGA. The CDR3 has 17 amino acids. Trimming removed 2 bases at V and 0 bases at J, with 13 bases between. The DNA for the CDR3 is TGTGCCAGCAGCTTATCTCGGGACACCTCGAACACCGGGGAGCTGTTTTTT. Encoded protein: CASSLSRDTSNTGELFF.

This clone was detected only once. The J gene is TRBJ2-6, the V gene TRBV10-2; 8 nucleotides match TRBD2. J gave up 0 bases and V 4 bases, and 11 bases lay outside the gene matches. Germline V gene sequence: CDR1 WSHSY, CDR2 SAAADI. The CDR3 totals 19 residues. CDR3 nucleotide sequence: TGCGCCAGCAGTGTTGGGGGGCGGGGGGCCAACTCTGGGGCCAACGTCCTGACTTTC. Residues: CASSVGGRGANSGANVLTF.

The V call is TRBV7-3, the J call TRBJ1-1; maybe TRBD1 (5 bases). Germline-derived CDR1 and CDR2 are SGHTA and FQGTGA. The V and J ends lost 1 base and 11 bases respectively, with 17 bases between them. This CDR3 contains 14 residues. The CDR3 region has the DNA TGTGCCAGCAGCTTAATGGGGGTTGGGGGGATTGCTTTCTTT. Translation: CASSLMGVGGIAFF.